The TCR beta chain under discussion was sequenced for a study of early T cells in non-severe SARS-CoV-2 infection. The germline V gene encodes CDR1 LNHDA and CDR2 SQIVND (reference sequence). V lost 7 bases, J lost 5 bases, and 7 bases stayed unmatched. The CDR3 sequence is 14 residues long. cDNA molecules, individually, were tagged with unique molecular identifiers. TCRdb reprocessed the 5' RACE reads via MiXCR and lists one record per CDR3 protein. This table holds approximately 100,000 distinct CDR3 sequences, roughly 17% found once. The chain uses TRBV19 and TRBJ1-5; 8 positions agree with TRBD1. Sequences were obtained from whole blood. The sequence was obtained from an adult who was a healthcare worker with PCR-confirmed SARS-CoV-2 infection or an uninfected control (not recorded which). CDR3 sequence (DNA): TGTGCCAGTACACTACAGGGGGGATATCAGCCCCAGCATTTT. This gives the protein CASTLQGGYQPQHF.